This T cell receptor beta chain originates from a study of CD8 T cells in ankylosing spondylitis. Study-level results: From matched ankylosing spondylitis synovial fluid, disease-linked clones were reportedly recovered at significantly enriched levels. Seemingly distinctive of ankylosing spondylitis blood was a TCR beta motif formed by eight highly homologous variants.

It was by quantitative 5'-RACE with molecular barcodes that TCR beta libraries were made. TCRdb fed the 5' RACE reads into MiXCR, producing one record per CDR3 protein. The sample has a few hundred thousand distinct CDR3 sequences; around 19% are singletons. This clonotype occurred many times. Antigen specificity is unknown. V lost 5 bases and J 5 bases, leaving 10 bases between the germline ends. The CDR3 runs to 13 residues. Germline V gene sequence: CDR1 MNHEY, CDR2 SVGEGT. This chain connects TRBV6-2 or TRBV6-3 to TRBJ2-1; possible D gene TRBD2, 5 bases. The TCR was taken from a male donor with ankylosing spondylitis. The specimen sequenced was blood, either unsorted or a sorted T cell fraction (not recorded which). The chain's CDR3 is CASSGLANNEQFF. The DNA of the CDR3 is TGTGCCAGCAGTGGCCTAGCCAACAATGAGCAGTTCTTC.